A selection of T cell receptor beta chains follows, all from one sample in a study of long-term antiretroviral therapy in people with HIV. TCRdb keeps only in-frame clones here, not all; method: immunoSEQ multiplex PCR. The table records about 33,000 clones, 95% to 96% of them present only once. The specimen was unsorted PBMCs, collected approximately 6.5 years after starting antiretroviral therapy. These receptors were obtained from a man aged 25 to 40 with HIV. Each CDR3 is given with its conserved first and last residue. Each record gives: CDR3 length, D gene, J gene, V gene, clone size, CDR3 DNA, CDR3 protein. The D gene is left open where the match is weak. The size of a clone is reported for some rows only, either as once, few or many, or as a class for expanded clones.

length: 16; D: NA; J: TRBJ2-3; V: TRBV15; size: NA; DNA: TGTGCCACCAGCAGAGGGGCGGATGGGGGCATAGATACGCAGTATTTT; CDR3: CATSRGADGGIDTQYF
length: 12; D: NA; J: TRBJ2-1; V: TRBV29-1; size: NA; DNA: TGCAGCGTTGAAGGAGGGGGTAATGAGCAGTTCTTC; CDR3: CSVEGGGNEQFF
length: 12; D: TRBD2; J: TRBJ2-7; V: TRBV9; size: NA; DNA: TGTGCCAGCAGCCCAGGACTAGCGGAGCAGTACTTC; CDR3: CASSPGLAEQYF
length: 14; D: NA; J: TRBJ2-7; V: TRBV9; size: NA; DNA: TGTGCCAGCAGCGTGGGGCTAGGAACCTACGAGCAGTACTTC; CDR3: CASSVGLGTYEQYF
length: 12; D: NA; J: TRBJ1-1; V: TRBV25-1; size: NA; DNA: TGTGCCAGCAGTGAAGACAGCACTGAAGCTTTCTTT; CDR3: CASSEDSTEAFF
length: 11; D: NA; J: TRBJ2-7; V: TRBV28; size: NA; DNA: TGTGCCAGCGCCCCGGGGGCTGGGCAGTACTTC; CDR3: CASAPGAGQYF
length: 15; D: NA; J: TRBJ2-7; V: TRBV5-5; size: NA; DNA: TGTGCCAGCAGCTGGGTCTTGCAGGAATCCTACGAGCAGTACTTC; CDR3: CASSWVLQESYEQYF
length: 12; D: NA; J: TRBJ1-2; V: TRBV6-6; size: NA; DNA: TGTGCCATCTCGCCGCGGGACTATGGCTACACCTTC; CDR3: CAISPRDYGYTF
length: 12; D: NA; J: TRBJ2-3; V: TRBV9; size: NA; DNA: TGTGCCAGCAGCGTAGCGGCCTACCCTCAGTATTTT; CDR3: CASSVAAYPQYF
length: 14; D: TRBD1; J: TRBJ1-1; V: TRBV18; size: once; DNA: TGTGCCAGCTCGGGGGACAGGGGGAACACTGAAGCTTTCTTT; CDR3: CASSGDRGNTEAFF
length: 13; D: NA; J: TRBJ2-5; V: TRBV12-5; size: once; DNA: TGTGCTAGTGGTTTGGGCGGGAAAGAGACCCAGTACTTC; CDR3: CASGLGGKETQYF
length: 16; D: TRBD1; J: TRBJ2-7; V: TRBV19; size: NA; DNA: TGTGCCAGTAGTCCACGACCCCGGGACAGAGCCTACGAGCAGTACTTC; CDR3: CASSPRPRDRAYEQYF
length: 15; D: NA; J: TRBJ2-5; V: TRBV5-1; size: NA; DNA: TGCGCCAGCAGCGTCTCCGGGACGGACCAAGAGACCCAGTACTTC; CDR3: CASSVSGTDQETQYF
length: 11; D: NA; J: TRBJ2-3; V: TRBV2; size: NA; DNA: TGTGCCAGCGGGACGGAGGATACGCAGTATTTT; CDR3: CASGTEDTQYF
length: 13; D: NA; J: TRBJ1-1; V: TRBV15; size: NA; DNA: TGTGCCACCACCGCGGGGGGCAGAACTGAAGCTTTCTTT; CDR3: CATTAGGRTEAFF
length: 11; D: NA; J: TRBJ2-7; V: TRBV29-1; size: NA; DNA: TGCAGCGTTGAGGGGGCCTGGGAGCAGTACTTC; CDR3: CSVEGAWEQYF
length: 15; D: TRBD2; J: TRBJ2-1; V: TRBV5-6; size: NA; DNA: TGTGCCAGCAGCCTCGGGGGGTTCTCCTACAATGAGCAGTTCTTC; CDR3: CASSLGGFSYNEQFF
length: 18; D: TRBD2; J: TRBJ2-3; V: TRBV7-8; size: NA; DNA: TGTGCCAGCAGCATCCTGCCGGGACTAGCGGGAGACACAGATACGCAGTATTTT; CDR3: CASSILPGLAGDTDTQYF
length: 15; D: TRBD1; J: TRBJ1-5; V: TRBV19; size: NA; DNA: TGTGCCAGTAGTACGGACAGGGGCTTCAATCAGCCCCAGCATTTT; CDR3: CASSTDRGFNQPQHF
length: 13; D: NA; J: TRBJ1-2; V: TRBV4-1; size: NA; DNA: TGCGCCAGCAGCCACGAGGTTCGCTATGGCTACACCTTC; CDR3: CASSHEVRYGYTF
length: 13; D: NA; J: TRBJ2-4; V: TRBV9; size: NA; DNA: TGTGCCAGCAGCGTAATAGGGTCAAACATTCAGTACTTC; CDR3: CASSVIGSNIQYF
length: 14; D: TRBD1; J: TRBJ2-7; V: TRBV7-9; size: NA; DNA: TGTGCCAGCAGCTCGTCAGGGGGTGCCTACGAGCAGTACTTC; CDR3: CASSSSGGAYEQYF